Listed here is a single T cell receptor beta chain. The use of a sample-barcoded 5' primer and a J-beta primer mix characterized a second PCR of roughly 7 to 11 cycles. Via MiXCR, TCRdb re-called the 5' RACE reads, giving one row per CDR3 protein. Of 950,000 to 1,200,000 distinct CDR3 sequences listed, roughly two fifths are singletons. No fewer than 5 micrograms of total RNA were isolated from every sample. This CDR3 has 14 amino acids. CDR1 DFQATT and CDR2 SNEGSKA come from the germline V gene (reference sequence). V lost 0 bases, J lost 5 bases, and 11 bases lay in between. The data belong to a study of blood T cells in healthy people across ages.

The sequence derives from a man aged 18-30 years in good health. The chain combines TRBV20-1 with TRBJ1-5; possible D gene TRBD1, 6 bases. What was sequenced was blood. CDR3 protein: CSAREKRQDQPQHF. The DNA of the CDR3 is TGCAGTGCTAGAGAGAAACGACAGGATCAGCCCCAGCATTTT.